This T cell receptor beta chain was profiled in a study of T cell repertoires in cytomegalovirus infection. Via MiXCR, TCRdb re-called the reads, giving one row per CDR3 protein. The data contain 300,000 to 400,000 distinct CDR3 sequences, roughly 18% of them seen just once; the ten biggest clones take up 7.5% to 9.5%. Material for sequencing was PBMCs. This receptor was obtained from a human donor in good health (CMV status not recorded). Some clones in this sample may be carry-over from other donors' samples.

CDR3 bases: TGTGCCACGTTCAGGGTTGGGCAGCCCCAGCATTTT. Protein product: CATFRVGQPQHF. The chain employs TRBV6-2 or TRBV6-3 and TRBJ1-5, with D possibly TRBD1 on 5 matching bases. CDR1 is MNHEY, CDR2 SVGEGT, per germline. There are 12 residues in the CDR3. V gave up 10 bases and J gave up 7 bases, with 14 bases separating them.